The clone carrying this T cell receptor beta chain has ten or more counts. The antigen remains undetermined. The CDR3 totals 10 residues. V lost 8 bases, J lost 3 bases, and 5 bases lay in between. CDR1 and CDR2 (germline): MNHEY, SMNVEV (reference sequence). MiXCR, run by TCRdb on the 5' RACE reads, gives a single entry per CDR3 protein. The sample holds under 900,000 distinct CDR3 sequences, 15% to 20% seen once. The source of the sample is a study of identical twins. General study points: In cord blood, abundant beta clonotypes had fewer insertions; memory showed no trend.

These same records also appear under a second study, on T cells expressing NK-cell markers.

The sequenced sample was PBMCs. The J gene is TRBJ2-7, the V gene TRBV27; D is unresolved. The TCR sequence derives from a woman between 18 and 29 years old in good health. CDR3 sequence (DNA): TGTGCCAGCGGAGTCTACGAGCAGTACTTC. It translates to CASGVYEQYF.